The rows below give T cell receptor beta chains drawn from one sample of a study of OX40 agonist ivuxolimab in advanced cancers. The method was immunoSEQ multiplex PCR; TCRdb's version includes in-frame clones alone and lacks a portion of them. The table lists roughly 66,000 clones, 80% to 85% of them singletons. The specimen was CD4+ or CD8+ T cells sorted from blood, collected in a trial of the OX40 agonist ivuxolimab. These receptors were collected from an adult with an advanced solid tumor such as melanoma, head and neck, liver or kidney cancer. Both conserved end residues are part of each CDR3. Each record gives: D gene, clone size, J gene, V gene, CDR3 DNA, CDR3 protein. D genes are given only for firm matches. A row's size may be missing; if present it is once, few, many or a size class.

TRBD2 . TRBJ2-2 TRBV6-1 TGTGCCGCCCGGACTAGCGGGAACACCGGGGAGCTGTTTTTT CAARTSGNTGELFF
TRBD1 . TRBJ1-4 TRBV5-1 TGCGCCAGCAGCCCGGACAGGGAGAATGAAAAACTGTTTTTT CASSPDRENEKLFF
TRBD2 . TRBJ2-2 TRBV2 TGTGCCAGCAGTGGTCCGGGAGGGACGAACACCGGGGAGCTGTTTTTT CASSGPGGTNTGELFF
. . TRBJ2-3 TRBV11-3 TGTGCCAGCAGCTTAGTGGCAGATACGCAGTATTTT CASSLVADTQYF
. . TRBJ2-3 TRBV6-4 TGTGCCAGCAGTCCAGGCGACTTAAGCACAGATACGCAGTATTTT CASSPGDLSTDTQYF
TRBD1 . TRBJ2-2 TRBV5-1 TGCGCCAGCAGCTTGCAGGGGGCGGCCCTAGCTACCGGGGAGCTGTTTTTT CASSLQGAALATGELFF
TRBD1 . TRBJ1-5 TRBV18 TGTGCCAGCTCAGAACAGGGGAGCAATCAGCCCCAGCATTTT CASSEQGSNQPQHF
. . TRBJ2-3 TRBV20-1 TGCAGTGCTAGGGTGGGGGATACGCAGTATTTT CSARVGDTQYF
. . TRBJ1-5 TRBV4-2 TGTGCCAGCAGCCGAAAGACAGACAATCAGCCCCAGCATTTT CASSRKTDNQPQHF
TRBD1 medium-sized TRBJ1-5 TRBV19 TGTGCCAGTAGTACGACAGGGGGTAATCAGCCCCAGCATTTT CASSTTGGNQPQHF
TRBD1 . TRBJ1-1 TRBV9 TGTGCCAGCAGCGTAGTAACAGGGGATACTGAAGCTTTCTTT CASSVVTGDTEAFF
TRBD2 . TRBJ2-7 TRBV27 TGTGCCAGCAGCCTAATAGCGGGAGGTCTGGGAGAGCAGTACTTC CASSLIAGGLGEQYF
TRBD1 . TRBJ2-7 TRBV29-1 TGCAGCGTGAGGGACACAGGGGGCTCGGGGGAGCAGTACTTC CSVRDTGGSGEQYF
. . TRBJ1-5 TRBV28 TGTGCCAGCAGCGGAGGGGGGGTTCTGCCCCAGCATTTT CASSGGGVLPQHF
TRBD1 . TRBJ2-2 TRBV5-1 TGCGCCAGCAGCCTCCGGACAGGGGGTTTACCCGGGGAGCTGTTTTTT CASSLRTGGLPGELFF
. . TRBJ2-3 TRBV15 TGTGCCACCAGCAGCATGGAGGGGTTAGATACGCAGTATTTT CATSSMEGLDTQYF
. . TRBJ2-5 TRBV10-1 TGCGCCAGCAGCCACGAATTGGAGACCCAGTACTTC CASSHELETQYF
. . TRBJ1-2 TRBV30 TGTGCCTGGACCGGGGGAAGGCATGGCTACACCTTC CAWTGGRHGYTF